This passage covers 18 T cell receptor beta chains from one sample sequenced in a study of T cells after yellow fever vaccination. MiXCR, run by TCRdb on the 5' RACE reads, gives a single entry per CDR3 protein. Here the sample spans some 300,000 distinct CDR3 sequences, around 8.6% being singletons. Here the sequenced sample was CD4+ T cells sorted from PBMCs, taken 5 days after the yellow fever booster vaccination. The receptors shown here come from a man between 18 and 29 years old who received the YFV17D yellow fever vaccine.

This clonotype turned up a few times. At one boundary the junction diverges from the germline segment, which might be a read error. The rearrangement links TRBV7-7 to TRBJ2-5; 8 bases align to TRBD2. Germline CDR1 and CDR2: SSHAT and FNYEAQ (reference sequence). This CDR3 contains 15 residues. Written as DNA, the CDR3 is TGTGCTAGCAGCTTAGTAGGCGGGGGGTCAGAGAGCCAGTACTTC. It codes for CASSLVGGGSESQYF.

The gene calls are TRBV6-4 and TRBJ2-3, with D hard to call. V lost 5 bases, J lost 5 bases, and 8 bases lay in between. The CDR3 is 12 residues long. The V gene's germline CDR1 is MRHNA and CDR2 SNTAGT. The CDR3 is CASSRDGDTQYF. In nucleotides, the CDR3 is TGTGCCAGCAGTCGAGACGGAGATACGCAGTATTTT.

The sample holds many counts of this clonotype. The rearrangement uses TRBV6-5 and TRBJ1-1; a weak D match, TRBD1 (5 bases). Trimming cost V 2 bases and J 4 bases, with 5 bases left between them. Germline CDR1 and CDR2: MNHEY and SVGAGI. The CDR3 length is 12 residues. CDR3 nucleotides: TGTGCCAGCAGTTACGGGGGCACTGAAGCTTTCTTT. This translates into CASSYGGTEAFF.

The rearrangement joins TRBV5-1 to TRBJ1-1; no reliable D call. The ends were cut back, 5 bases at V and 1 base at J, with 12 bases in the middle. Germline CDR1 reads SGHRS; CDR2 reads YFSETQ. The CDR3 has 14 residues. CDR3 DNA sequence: TGCGCCAGCAGGACACGGGTTTCGAACACTGAAGCTTTCTTT. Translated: CASRTRVSNTEAFF.

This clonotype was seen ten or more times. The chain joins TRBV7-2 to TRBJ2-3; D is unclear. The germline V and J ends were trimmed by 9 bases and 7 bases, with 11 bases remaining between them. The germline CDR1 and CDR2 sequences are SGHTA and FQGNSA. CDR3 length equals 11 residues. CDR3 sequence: CASRSWNTQYF. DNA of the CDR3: TGTGCCAGTCGGTCGTGGAATACGCAGTATTTT.

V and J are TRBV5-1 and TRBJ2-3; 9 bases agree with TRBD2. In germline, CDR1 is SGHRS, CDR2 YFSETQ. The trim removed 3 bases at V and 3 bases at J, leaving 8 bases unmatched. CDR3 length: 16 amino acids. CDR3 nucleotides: TGCGCCAGCAGCTACTATAGCGGGGGCCCGACAGATACGCAGTATTTT. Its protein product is CASSYYSGGPTDTQYF.

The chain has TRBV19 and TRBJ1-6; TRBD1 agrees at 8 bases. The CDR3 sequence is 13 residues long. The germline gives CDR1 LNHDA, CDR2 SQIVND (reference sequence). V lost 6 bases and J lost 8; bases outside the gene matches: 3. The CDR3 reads CASRDRAYSPLHF. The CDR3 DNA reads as TGTGCCAGTAGGGACAGGGCCTATTCACCCCTCCACTTT.

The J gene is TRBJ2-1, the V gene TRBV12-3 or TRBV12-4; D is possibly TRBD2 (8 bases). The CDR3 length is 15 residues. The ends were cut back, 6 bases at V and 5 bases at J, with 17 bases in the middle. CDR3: CASSLGTAGDNEQFF. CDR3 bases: TGTGCCAGCAGCCTCGGGACAGCGGGGGACAATGAGCAGTTCTTC.

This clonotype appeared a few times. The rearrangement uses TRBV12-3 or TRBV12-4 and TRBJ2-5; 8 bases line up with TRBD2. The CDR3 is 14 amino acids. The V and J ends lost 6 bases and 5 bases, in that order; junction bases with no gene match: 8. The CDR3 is CASSPGGALETQYF. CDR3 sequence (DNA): TGTGCCAGCAGCCCCGGGGGGGCTCTGGAGACCCAGTACTTC.

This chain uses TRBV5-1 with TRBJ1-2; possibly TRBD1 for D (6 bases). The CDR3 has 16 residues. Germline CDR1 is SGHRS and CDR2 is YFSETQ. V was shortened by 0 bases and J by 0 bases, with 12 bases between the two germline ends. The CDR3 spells CASSLAGRGANYGYTF. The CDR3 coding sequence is TGCGCCAGCAGCTTGGCCGGAAGGGGGGCTAACTATGGCTACACCTTC.

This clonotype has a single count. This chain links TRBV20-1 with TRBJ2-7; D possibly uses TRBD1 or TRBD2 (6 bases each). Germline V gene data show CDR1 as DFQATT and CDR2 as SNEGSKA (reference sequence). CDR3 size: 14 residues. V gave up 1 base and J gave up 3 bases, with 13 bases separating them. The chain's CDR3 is CSARGRGVYYEQYF. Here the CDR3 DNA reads TGCAGTGCTAGAGGAAGGGGGGTCTACTACGAGCAGTACTTC.

The CDR3 loop reads CASSLREYGYTF. In nucleotides, the CDR3 is TGTGCCAGCAGCTTACGGGAATATGGCTACACCTTC. The J gene is TRBJ1-2, the V gene TRBV5-5; D gene ambiguous. Trimming took off 2 bases at V and 5 bases at J, with 7 bases between the two ends. CDR1 is SGHKS and CDR2 is YYEKEE in the germline V gene (reference sequence). The CDR3 length is 12 residues.

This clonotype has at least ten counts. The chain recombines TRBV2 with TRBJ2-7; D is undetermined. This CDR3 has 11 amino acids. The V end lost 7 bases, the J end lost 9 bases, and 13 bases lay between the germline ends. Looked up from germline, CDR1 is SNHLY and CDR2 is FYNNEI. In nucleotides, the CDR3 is TGTGCCAGCATGCGGTTCCAAGGGCAGTACGTC. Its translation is CASMRFQGQYV.

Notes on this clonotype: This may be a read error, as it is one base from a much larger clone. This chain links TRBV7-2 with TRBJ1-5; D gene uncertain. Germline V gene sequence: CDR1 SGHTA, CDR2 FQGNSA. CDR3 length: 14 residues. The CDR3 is CASSPGPSSQPQQF. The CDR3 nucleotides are TGTGCCAGCAGCCCGGGCCCCTCGTCTCAGCCCCAGCAATTT.

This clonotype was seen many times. The CDR3 region is CASSLDWGGQETQYF. The CDR3 nucleotides read TGTGCCAGCAGCTTAGACTGGGGGGGCCAAGAGACCCAGTACTTC. The gene calls are TRBV11-2 and TRBJ2-5; 7 positions agree with TRBD2. The CDR3 consists of 15 residues. Germline CDR1 is SGHAT and CDR2 is FQNNGV. The V segment lost 0 bases and the J segment 1 base; nucleotides outside the gene matches: 2.

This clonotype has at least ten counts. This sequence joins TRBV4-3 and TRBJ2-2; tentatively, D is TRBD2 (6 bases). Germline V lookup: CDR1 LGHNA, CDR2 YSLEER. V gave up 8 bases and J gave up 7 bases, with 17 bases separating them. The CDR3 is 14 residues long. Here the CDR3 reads CASGTPVGGGELFF. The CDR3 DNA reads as TGCGCCAGCGGAACCCCAGTCGGGGGCGGGGAGCTGTTTTTT.

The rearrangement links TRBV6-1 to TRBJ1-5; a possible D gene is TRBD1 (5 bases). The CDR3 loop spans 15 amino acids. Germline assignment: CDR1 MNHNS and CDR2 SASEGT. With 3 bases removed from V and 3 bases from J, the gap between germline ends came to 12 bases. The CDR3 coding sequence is TGTGCCAGCAGTGAGATTCCAGGGATCAATCAGCCCCAGCATTTT. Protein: CASSEIPGINQPQHF.

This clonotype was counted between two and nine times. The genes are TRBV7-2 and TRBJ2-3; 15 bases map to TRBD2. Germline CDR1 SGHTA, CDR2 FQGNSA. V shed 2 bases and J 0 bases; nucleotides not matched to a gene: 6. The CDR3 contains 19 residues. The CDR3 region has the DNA TGTGCCAGCAGCTTAACCGGGACTAGCGGGGGGCCAAGCACAGATACGCAGTATTTT. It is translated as CASSLTGTSGGPSTDTQYF.